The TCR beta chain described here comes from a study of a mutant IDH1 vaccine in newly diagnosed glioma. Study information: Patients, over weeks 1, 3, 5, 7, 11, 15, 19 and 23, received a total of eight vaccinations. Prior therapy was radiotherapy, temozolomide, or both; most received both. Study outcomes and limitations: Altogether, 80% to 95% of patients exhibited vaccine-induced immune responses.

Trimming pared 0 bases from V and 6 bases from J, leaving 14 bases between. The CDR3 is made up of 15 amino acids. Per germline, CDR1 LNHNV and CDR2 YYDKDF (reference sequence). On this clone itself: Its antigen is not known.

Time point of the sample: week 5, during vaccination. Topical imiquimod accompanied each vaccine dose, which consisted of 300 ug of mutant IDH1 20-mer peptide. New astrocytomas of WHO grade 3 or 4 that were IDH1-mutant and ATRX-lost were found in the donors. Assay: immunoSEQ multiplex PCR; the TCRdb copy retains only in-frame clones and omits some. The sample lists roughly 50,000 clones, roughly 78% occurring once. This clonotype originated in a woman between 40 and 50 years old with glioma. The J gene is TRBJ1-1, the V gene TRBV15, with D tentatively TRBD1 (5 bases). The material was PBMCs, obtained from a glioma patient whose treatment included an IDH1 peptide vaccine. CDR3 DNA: TGTGCCACCAGCAGAGATCATGGGGCAGGCCCTGAAGCTTTCTTT. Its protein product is CATSRDHGAGPEAFF. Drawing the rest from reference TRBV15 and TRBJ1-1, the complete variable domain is DAMVIQNPRYQVTQFGKPVTLSCSQTLNHNVMYWYQQKSSQAPKLLFHYYDKDFNNEADTPDNFQSRRPNTSFCFLDIRSPGLGDTAMYLCATSRDHGAGPEAFFGQGTRLTVV.